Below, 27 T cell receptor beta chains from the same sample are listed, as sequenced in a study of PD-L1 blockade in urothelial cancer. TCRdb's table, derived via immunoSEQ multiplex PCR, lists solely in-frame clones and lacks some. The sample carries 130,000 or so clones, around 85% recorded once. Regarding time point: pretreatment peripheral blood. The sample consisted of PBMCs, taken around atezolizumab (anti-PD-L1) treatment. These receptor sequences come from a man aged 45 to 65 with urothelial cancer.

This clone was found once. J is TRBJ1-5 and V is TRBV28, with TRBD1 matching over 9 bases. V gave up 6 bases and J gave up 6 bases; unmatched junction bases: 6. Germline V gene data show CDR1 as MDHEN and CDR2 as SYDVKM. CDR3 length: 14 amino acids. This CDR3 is CASSGTGRTQPQHF. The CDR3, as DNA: TGTGCCAGCAGCGGGACAGGGCGGACTCAGCCCCAGCATTTT.

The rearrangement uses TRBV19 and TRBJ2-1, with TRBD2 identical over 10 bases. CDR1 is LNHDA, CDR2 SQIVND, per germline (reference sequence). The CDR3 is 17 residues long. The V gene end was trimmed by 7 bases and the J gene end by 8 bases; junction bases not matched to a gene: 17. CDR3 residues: CASKLPFLSGRADEQFF. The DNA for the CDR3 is TGTGCCAGTAAACTCCCCTTCCTGAGCGGGAGGGCCGATGAGCAGTTCTTC.

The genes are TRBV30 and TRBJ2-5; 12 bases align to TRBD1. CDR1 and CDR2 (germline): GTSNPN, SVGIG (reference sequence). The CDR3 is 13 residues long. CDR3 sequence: CARRDRGRETQYF. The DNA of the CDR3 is TGTGCGCGGAGGGACAGGGGGCGGGAGACCCAGTACTTC.

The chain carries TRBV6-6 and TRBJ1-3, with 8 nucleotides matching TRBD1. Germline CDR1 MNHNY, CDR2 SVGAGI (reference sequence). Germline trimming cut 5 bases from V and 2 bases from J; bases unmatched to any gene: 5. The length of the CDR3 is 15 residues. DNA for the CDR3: TGTGCCAGCAGTCCAGGACAGGGCGCTGGAAACACCATATATTTT. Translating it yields CASSPGQGAGNTIYF.

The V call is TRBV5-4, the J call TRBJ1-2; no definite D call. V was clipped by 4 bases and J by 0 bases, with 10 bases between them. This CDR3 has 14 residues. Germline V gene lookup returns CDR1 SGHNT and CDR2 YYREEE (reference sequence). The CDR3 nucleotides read TGTGCCAGCAGCCACAAGTCTGCTAACTATGGCTACACCTTC. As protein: CASSHKSANYGYTF.

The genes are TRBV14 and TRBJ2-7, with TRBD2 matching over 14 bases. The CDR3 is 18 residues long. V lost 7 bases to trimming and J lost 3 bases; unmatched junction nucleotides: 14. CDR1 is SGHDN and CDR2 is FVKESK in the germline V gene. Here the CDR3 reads CASTNRTSGRIGFYEQYF. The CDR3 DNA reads TGTGCCAGCACAAACAGGACTAGCGGGAGGATTGGGTTCTACGAGCAGTACTTC.

CDR3 bases: TGTGCCATCACCCTGGACATAAGGGGTTACGGCTACACCTTC. It is translated as CAITLDIRGYGYTF. The chain joins TRBV10-3 to TRBJ1-2; D might be TRBD1 (5 bases). The germline CDR1 and CDR2 sequences are ENHRY and SYGVKD. CDR3 length equals 14 residues. Trimming cost V 7 bases and J 8 bases, with 20 bases left between them.

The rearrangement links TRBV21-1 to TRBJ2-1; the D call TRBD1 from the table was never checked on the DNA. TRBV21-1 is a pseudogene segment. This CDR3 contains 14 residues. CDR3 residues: CASRAHCSYNEQFF. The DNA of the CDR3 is TGTGCCAGCAGGGCACATTGCTCCTACAATGAGCAGTTCTTC.

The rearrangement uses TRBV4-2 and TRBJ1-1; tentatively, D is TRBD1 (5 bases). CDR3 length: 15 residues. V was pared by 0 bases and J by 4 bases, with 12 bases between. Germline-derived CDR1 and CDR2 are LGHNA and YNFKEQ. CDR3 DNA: TGTGCCAGCAGCCAAGAATACAGGTTAGTCACTGAAGCTTTCTTT. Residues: CASSQEYRLVTEAFF.

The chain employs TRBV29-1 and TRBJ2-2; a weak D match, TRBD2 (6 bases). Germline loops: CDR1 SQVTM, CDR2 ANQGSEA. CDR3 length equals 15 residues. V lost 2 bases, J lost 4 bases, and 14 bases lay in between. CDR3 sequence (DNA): TGCAGCGTTGAATGGGCGGGGCGCGGCACCGGGGAGCTGTTTTTT. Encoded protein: CSVEWAGRGTGELFF.

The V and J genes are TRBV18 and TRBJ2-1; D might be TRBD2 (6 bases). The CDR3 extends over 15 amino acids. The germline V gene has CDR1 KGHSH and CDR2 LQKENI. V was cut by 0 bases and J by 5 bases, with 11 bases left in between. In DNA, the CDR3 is TGTGCCAGCTCACCACCCCTGGGGACTGACAATGAGCAGTTCTTC. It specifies CASSPPLGTDNEQFF.

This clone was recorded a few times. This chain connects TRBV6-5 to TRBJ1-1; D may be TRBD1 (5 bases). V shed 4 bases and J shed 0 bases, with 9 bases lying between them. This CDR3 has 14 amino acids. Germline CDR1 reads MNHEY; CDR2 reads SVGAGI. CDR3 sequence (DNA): TGTGCCAGCAGTTTCGACAGAATGAACACTGAAGCTTTCTTT. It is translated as CASSFDRMNTEAFF.

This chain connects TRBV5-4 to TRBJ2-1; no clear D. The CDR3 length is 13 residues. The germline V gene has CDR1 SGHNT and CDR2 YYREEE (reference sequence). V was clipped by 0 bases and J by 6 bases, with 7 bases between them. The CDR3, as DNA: TGTGCCAGCAGCTTGGAAAGAGCCAATGAGCAGTTCTTC. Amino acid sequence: CASSLERANEQFF. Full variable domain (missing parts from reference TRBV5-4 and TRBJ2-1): ETGVTQSPTHLIKTRGQQVTLRCSSQSGHNTVSWYQQALGQGPQFIFQYYREEENGRGNFPPRFSGLQFPNYSSELNVNALELDDSALYLCASSLERANEQFFGPGTRLTVL.

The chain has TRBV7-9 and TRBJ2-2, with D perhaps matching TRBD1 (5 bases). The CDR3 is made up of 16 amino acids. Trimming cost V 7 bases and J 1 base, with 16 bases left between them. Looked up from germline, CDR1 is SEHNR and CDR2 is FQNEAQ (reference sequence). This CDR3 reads CASKAPAGWNTGELFF. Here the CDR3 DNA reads TGTGCCAGCAAGGCCCCTGCAGGGTGGAACACCGGGGAGCTGTTTTTT.

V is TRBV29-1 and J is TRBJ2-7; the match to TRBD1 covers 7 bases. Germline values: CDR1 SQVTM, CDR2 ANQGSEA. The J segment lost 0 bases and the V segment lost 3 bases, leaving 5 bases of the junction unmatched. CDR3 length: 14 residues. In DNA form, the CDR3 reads TGCAGCGTTGACGTAGGGGGCGGCTCCTACGAGCAGTACTTC. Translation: CSVDVGGGSYEQYF.

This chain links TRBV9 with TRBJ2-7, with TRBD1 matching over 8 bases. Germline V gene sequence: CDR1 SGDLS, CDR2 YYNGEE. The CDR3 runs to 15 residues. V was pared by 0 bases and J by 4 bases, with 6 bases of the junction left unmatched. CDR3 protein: CASSVDARGPYEQYF. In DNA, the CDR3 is TGTGCCAGCAGCGTAGATGCCAGGGGGCCTTACGAGCAGTACTTC.

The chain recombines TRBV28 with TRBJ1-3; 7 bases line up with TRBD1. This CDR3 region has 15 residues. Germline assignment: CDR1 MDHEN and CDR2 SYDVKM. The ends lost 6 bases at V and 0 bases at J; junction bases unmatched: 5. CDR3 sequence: CASRGRGSSGNTIYF. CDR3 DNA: TGTGCCAGCAGGGGCAGGGGGAGCTCTGGAAACACCATATATTTT.

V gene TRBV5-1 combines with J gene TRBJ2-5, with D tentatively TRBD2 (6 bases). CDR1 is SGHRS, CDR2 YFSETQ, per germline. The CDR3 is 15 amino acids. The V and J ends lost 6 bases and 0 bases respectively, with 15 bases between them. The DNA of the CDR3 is TGCGCCAGCACCGCCAGCGGGCTGTACCAAGAGACCCAGTACTTC. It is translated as CASTASGLYQETQYF.

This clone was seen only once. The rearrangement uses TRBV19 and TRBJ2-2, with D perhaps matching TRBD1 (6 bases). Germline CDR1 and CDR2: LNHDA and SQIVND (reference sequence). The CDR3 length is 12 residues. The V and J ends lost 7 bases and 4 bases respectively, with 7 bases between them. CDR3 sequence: CASNRATGELFF. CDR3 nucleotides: TGTGCCAGTAACAGGGCCACCGGGGAGCTGTTTTTT. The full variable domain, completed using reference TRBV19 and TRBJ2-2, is DGGITQSPKYLFRKEGQNVTLSCEQNLNHDAMYWYRQDPGQGLRLIYYSQIVNDFQKGDIAEGYSVSREKKESFPLTVTSAQKNPTAFYLCASNRATGELFFGEGSRLTVL.

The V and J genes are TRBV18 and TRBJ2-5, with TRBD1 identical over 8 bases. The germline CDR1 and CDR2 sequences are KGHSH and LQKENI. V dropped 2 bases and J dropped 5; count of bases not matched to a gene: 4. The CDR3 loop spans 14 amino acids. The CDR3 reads CASSPGQGRETQYF. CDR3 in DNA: TGTGCCAGCTCACCAGGACAGGGACGGGAGACCCAGTACTTC.

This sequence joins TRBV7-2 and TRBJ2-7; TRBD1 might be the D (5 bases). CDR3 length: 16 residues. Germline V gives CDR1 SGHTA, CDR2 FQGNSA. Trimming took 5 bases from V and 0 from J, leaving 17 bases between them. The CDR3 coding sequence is TGTGCCAGCAGCCTATCTGGGGCCCCGGGCTCCTACGAGCAGTACTTC. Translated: CASSLSGAPGSYEQYF.

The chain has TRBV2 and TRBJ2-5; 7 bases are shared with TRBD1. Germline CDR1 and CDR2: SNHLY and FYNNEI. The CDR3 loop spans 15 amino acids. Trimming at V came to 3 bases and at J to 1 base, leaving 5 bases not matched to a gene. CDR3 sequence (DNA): TGTGCCAGCAGTGAGGGGACAGTGCCCCAAGAGACCCAGTACTTC. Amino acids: CASSEGTVPQETQYF.

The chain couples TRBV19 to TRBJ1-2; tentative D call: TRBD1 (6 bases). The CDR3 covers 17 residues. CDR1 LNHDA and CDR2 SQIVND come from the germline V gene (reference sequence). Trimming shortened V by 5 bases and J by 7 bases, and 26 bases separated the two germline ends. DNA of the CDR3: TGTGCCAGTAGTCGCCAAGGTGCGGGGGGCGCCCGGTCTGGCTACACCTTC. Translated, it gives CASSRQGAGGARSGYTF.

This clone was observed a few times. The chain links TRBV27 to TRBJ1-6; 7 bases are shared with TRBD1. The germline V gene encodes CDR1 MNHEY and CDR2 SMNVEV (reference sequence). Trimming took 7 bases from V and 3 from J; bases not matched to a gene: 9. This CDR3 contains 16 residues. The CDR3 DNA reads TGTGCCAGCAAACCCGGGACAGTGATCTATAATTCACCCCTCCACTTT. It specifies CASKPGTVIYNSPLHF.

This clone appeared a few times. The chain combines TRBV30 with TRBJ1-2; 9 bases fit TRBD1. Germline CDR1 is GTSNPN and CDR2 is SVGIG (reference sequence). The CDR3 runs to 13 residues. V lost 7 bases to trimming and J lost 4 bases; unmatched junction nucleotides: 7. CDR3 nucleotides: TGTGCCTCCGCCCGGGACAGGGTCTATGGCTACACCTTC. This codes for CASARDRVYGYTF. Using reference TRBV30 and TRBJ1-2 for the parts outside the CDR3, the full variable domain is SQTIHQWPATLVQPVGSPLSLECTVEGTSNPNLYWYRQAAGRGLQLLFYSVGIGQISSEVPQNLSASRPQDRQFILSSKKLLLSDSGFYLCASARDRVYGYTFGSGTRLTVV.

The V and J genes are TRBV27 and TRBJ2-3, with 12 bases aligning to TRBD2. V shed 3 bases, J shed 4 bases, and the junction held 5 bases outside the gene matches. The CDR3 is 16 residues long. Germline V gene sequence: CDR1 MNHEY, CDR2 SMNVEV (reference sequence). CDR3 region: CASSFRLAGVPDTQYF. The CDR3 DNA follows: TGTGCCAGCAGTTTCAGACTAGCGGGAGTCCCAGATACGCAGTATTTT.

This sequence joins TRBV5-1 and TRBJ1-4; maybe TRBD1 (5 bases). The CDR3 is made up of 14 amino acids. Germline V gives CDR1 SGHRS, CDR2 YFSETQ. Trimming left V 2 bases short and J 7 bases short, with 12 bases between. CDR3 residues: CASSFGASGEKLFF. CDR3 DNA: TGCGCCAGCAGCTTTGGGGCCTCGGGTGAAAAACTGTTTTTT.